These 20 T cell receptor beta chains share one sample of origin, sequenced in a study of T-cell memory formation after mild COVID-19. TCRdb re-analysed the 5' RACE reads in MiXCR, keeping a single row per CDR3 protein. The sample contains around 340,000 distinct CDR3 sequences, 13% of which appear only once. The sequencing sample was made of PBMCs or a T cell subset sorted from them (not recorded which). These receptors were taken from a man between 18 and 29 years old who had mild COVID-19 (a few samples of this study predate the infection). Cell type and time point are not known.

The chain is built from TRBV10-3 and TRBJ1-2; no clear D gene. V was trimmed by 7 bases and J by 7 bases, leaving 19 bases between them. CDR3 length equals 14 residues. The V gene's germline CDR1 is ENHRY and CDR2 SYGVKD. The CDR3 here is CAIKANGTGSGYTF. The CDR3 coding sequence is TGTGCCATCAAAGCGAACGGAACGGGTTCTGGCTACACCTTC.

This clonotype was counted a few times. V gene TRBV12-3 or TRBV12-4 combines with J gene TRBJ1-1, with a possible D match to TRBD1 (5 bases). With 5 bases removed from V and 9 bases from J, the gap between germline ends came to 10 bases. There are 11 residues in the CDR3. In DNA, the CDR3 is TGTGCCAGCAGTGCCGGGACTAAAGCTTTCTTT. It translates to CASSAGTKAFF.

For the CDR3, the DNA is TGTGCCAGAGATCAGGGGATGTGGACTGAAGCTTTCTTT. Its protein product is CARDQGMWTEAFF. The chain joins TRBV12-3 or TRBV12-4 to TRBJ1-1, with TRBD1 as a possible D gene (6 bases). This CDR3 comprises 13 residues. V lost 9 bases and J 5 bases, leaving 16 bases between the germline ends.

The chain is built from TRBV6-4 and TRBJ2-1; TRBD2 is a possible D gene (6 bases). CDR1 and CDR2 (germline): MRHNA, SNTAGT. V lost 4 bases and J lost 5, with 12 bases in between. This CDR3 comprises 14 residues. The CDR3 protein is CASSGGALHNEQFF. CDR3 in DNA: TGTGCCAGCAGTGGCGGGGCCTTACACAATGAGCAGTTCTTC.

This clonotype was recorded many times. The V gene is TRBV7-2, the J gene TRBJ2-3, with 8 bases matching TRBD2. The V and J ends lost 0 bases and 10 bases, in that order; junction bases with no gene match: 9. Looked up from germline, CDR1 is SGHTA and CDR2 is FQGNSA. The CDR3 totals 15 residues. CDR3 nucleotide sequence: TGTGCCAGCAGCTTAGCCCCCGGGGGGGGGACGGCGCAGTATTTT. It encodes CASSLAPGGGTAQYF. Full variable domain (remainder filled in from reference TRBV7-2 and TRBJ2-3): GAGVSQSPSNKVTEKGKDVELRCDPISGHTALYWYRQSLGQGLEFLIYFQGNSAPDKSGLPSDRFSAERTGGSVSTLTIQRTQQEDSAVYLCASSLAPGGGTAQYFGPGTRLTVL.

This clonotype was observed a handful of times. J is TRBJ2-7 and V is TRBV5-1; TRBD1 matches at 9 bases. V trimming: 6 bases; J trimming: 2 bases; junction bases outside the gene matches: 3. CDR1 and CDR2 from the germline V gene are SGHRS and YFSETQ. The length of the CDR3 is 13 residues. This CDR3 reads CASTGTGTYEQYF. In nucleotides, the CDR3 is TGCGCCAGCACCGGGACAGGGACCTACGAGCAGTACTTC.

This clonotype was detected many times. The CDR3 nucleotides are TGCGCCAGCGGCAGGGGAGATACGCAGTATTTT. Protein sequence: CASGRGDTQYF. This chain links TRBV5-1 with TRBJ2-3, with a weak D call TRBD1 (6 bases). Trimming left V 7 bases short and J 5 bases short, with 8 bases between. The CDR3 is 11 amino acids. In germline, CDR1 is SGHRS, CDR2 YFSETQ.

This clonotype was counted only a few times. CDR3 coding DNA: TGTGCCAGCAGGCCTAAGTTTAATGAGCAGTTCTTC. The encoded protein is CASRPKFNEQFF. This chain joins TRBV6-1 and TRBJ2-1; D uncertain. V lost 6 bases, J lost 7 bases, and 10 bases lay in between. Germline V gene sequence: CDR1 MNHNS, CDR2 SASEGT. There are 12 residues in the CDR3.

This clonotype was observed a few times. V gene TRBV7-2 combines with J gene TRBJ1-1; D is uncertain. The V end was cut by 5 bases, the J end by 3 bases, with 10 bases between. Germline CDR1 SGHTA, CDR2 FQGNSA. CDR3 size: 13 residues. CDR3 coding DNA: TGTGCCAGCAGCCCGCCCGCTTACACTGAAGCTTTCTTT. Translated, it gives CASSPPAYTEAFF.

The chain joins TRBV20-1 to TRBJ2-5, with TRBD1 identical over 10 bases. Germline loops: CDR1 DFQATT, CDR2 SNEGSKA (reference sequence). This CDR3 comprises 17 residues. V lost 0 bases, J lost 5 bases, and 12 bases stayed unmatched. CDR3 DNA: TGCAGTGCTAGAGATAATCGGATGACAGGGGGCGGGGAGACCCAGTACTTC. Translation gives CSARDNRMTGGGETQYF.

This clonotype has ten or more counts. V gene TRBV12-3 or TRBV12-4 combines with J gene TRBJ2-2; D is unclear. This CDR3 has 11 amino acids. V shed 6 bases and J shed 4 bases, with 3 bases lying between them. The CDR3 loop reads CASRFTGELFF. The CDR3 nucleotides are TGTGCCAGCAGATTCACCGGGGAGCTGTTTTTT.

CDR3 DNA: TGTGCCAGCAGCCAAGATCTCGGGCCCGGGCAGTTCTTC. Protein sequence: CASSQDLGPGQFF. The chain couples TRBV3-1 to TRBJ2-1; D call uncertain. V lost 0 bases to trimming and J lost 12 bases, with 12 bases between them. The germline V gene encodes CDR1 LGHDT and CDR2 YNNKEL (reference sequence). The length of the CDR3 is 13 residues.

The table lists this clonotype with a few counts. The chain links TRBV7-9 to TRBJ1-1, with D possibly TRBD1 on 5 matching bases. Germline CDR1 and CDR2: SEHNR and FQNEAQ (reference sequence). The ends were cut back, 5 bases at V and 8 bases at J, with 15 bases in the middle. This CDR3 has 13 amino acids. The CDR3 DNA follows: TGTGCCAGCAGCCATGACAGAGACCACGAAGCTTTCTTT. Protein product: CASSHDRDHEAFF.

The CDR3 sequence is CSATGVFLGAQPQHF. The CDR3 DNA is TGCAGTGCTACCGGAGTGTTCCTGGGAGCTCAGCCCCAGCATTTT. This chain uses TRBV20-1 with TRBJ1-5; D remains unclear. CDR3 length: 15 amino acids. Germline V gene lookup returns CDR1 DFQATT and CDR2 SNEGSKA (reference sequence). V lost 4 bases and J lost 6, with 19 bases in between.

The chain couples TRBV12-3 or TRBV12-4 to TRBJ1-2; possible D gene TRBD1, 6 bases. This CDR3 spans 15 amino acids. V was pared by 6 bases and J by 5 bases, with 19 bases between. This chain's CDR3 is CASSRGHGAGYGYTF. The CDR3 DNA reads TGTGCCAGCAGCCGGGGACATGGGGCGGGATATGGCTACACCTTC.

In its sample, this clonotype was seen a few times. The chain recombines TRBV7-6 with TRBJ2-7, with D possibly matching TRBD2 (6 bases). The germline V and J ends were trimmed by 4 bases and 6 bases, with 16 bases remaining between them. Germline V gives CDR1 SGHVS, CDR2 FNYEAQ. The CDR3 has 14 residues. This chain's CDR3 is CASSSSGGASEQYF. CDR3 DNA sequence: TGTGCCAGCAGCTCCTCTGGAGGGGCGTCCGAGCAGTACTTC.

The chain couples TRBV5-1 to TRBJ2-5, with D possibly matching TRBD1 (6 bases). The CDR3 consists of 14 residues. Germline CDR1 is SGHRS and CDR2 is YFSETQ. The ends were cut back, 0 bases at V and 2 bases at J, with 8 bases in the middle. The CDR3 sequence: CASSLGQEQETQYF. Here the CDR3 DNA reads TGCGCCAGCAGCTTGGGACAGGAACAAGAGACCCAGTACTTC.

The gene calls are TRBV12-3 or TRBV12-4 and TRBJ2-7; D possibly matches TRBD1 or TRBD2 (5 bases each). The V gene lost 7 bases and the J gene lost 4 bases, with 14 bases spanning the gap. The CDR3 is 13 amino acids. The DNA of the CDR3 is TGTGCCAGCACCCGTCGGGGCGGATACGAGCAGTACTTC. It translates to CASTRRGGYEQYF.

The V and J genes are TRBV5-1 and TRBJ1-2, with D unclear. This CDR3 contains 15 residues. Trimming stripped 1 base from V and 0 bases from J, with 10 bases between. In germline, CDR1 is SGHRS, CDR2 YFSETQ. CDR3 protein: CASSLRQPPNYGYTF. The CDR3 region has the DNA TGCGCCAGCAGCTTGAGGCAGCCGCCTAACTATGGCTACACCTTC.

This clonotype appeared a few times. The chain employs TRBV4-3 and TRBJ2-5, with D tentatively TRBD1 or TRBD2 (5 bases each). This CDR3 is 15 amino acids long. Germline values: CDR1 LGHNA, CDR2 YSLEER. The V and J ends lost 0 bases and 4 bases respectively, with 12 bases between them. The DNA for the CDR3 is TGCGCCAGCAGCCAAGATGGAGACAGCGGAGAGACCCAGTACTTC. Amino acid sequence: CASSQDGDSGETQYF.